Here is one TCR beta chain with its context. The data derive from a study of T-cell memory formation after mild COVID-19. V lost 4 bases, J lost 4 bases, and 6 bases stayed unmatched. The germline V gene has CDR1 SNHLY and CDR2 FYNNEI. The CDR3 covers 15 residues. TCRdb ran MiXCR on the 5' RACE reads and lists one entry per CDR3 protein. This sample has hundreds of thousands of distinct CDR3 sequences, with 24% found just once. What was sequenced was PBMCs or a T cell subset sorted from them (not recorded which). J is TRBJ2-5 and V is TRBV2, with 10 bases lining up with TRBD1. The clonotype was recovered from an adult woman who had mild COVID-19 (a few samples of this study predate the infection). Cell type and time point are not known. CDR3 bases: TGTGCCAGCAGTGTCATAGGACAGGGGGGAGAGACCCAGTACTTC. Translated, it gives CASSVIGQGGETQYF.